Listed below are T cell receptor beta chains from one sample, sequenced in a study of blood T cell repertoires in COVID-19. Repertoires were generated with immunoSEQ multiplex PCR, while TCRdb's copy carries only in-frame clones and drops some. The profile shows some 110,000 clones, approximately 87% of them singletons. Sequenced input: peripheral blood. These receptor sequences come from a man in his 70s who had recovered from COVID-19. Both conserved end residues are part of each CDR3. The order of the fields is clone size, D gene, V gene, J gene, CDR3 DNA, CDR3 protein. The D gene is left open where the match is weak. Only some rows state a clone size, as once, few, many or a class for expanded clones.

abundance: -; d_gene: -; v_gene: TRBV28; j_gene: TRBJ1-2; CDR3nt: TGTGCCAGCAGTTTAGCATTGCAGGCTTATGGCTACACCTTC; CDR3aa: CASSLALQAYGYTF
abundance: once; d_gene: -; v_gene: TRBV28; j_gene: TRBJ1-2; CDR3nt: TGTGCCAGCAGTTTTCGCGGCACTGCCTATGGCTACACCTTC; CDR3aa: CASSFRGTAYGYTF
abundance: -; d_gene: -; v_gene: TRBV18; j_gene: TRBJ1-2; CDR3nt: TGTGCCAGCTCACCGAGGCAGGGCTATGGCTACACCTTC; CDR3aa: CASSPRQGYGYTF
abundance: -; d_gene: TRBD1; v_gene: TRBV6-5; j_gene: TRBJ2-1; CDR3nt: TGTGCCAGCGGGGCAGGGGGTTTTTACAATGAGCAGTTCTTC; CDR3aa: CASGAGGFYNEQFF
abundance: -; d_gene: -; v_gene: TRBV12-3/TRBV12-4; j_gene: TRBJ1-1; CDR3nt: TGTGCCAGCAGTTTGTGGGCAACTGAAGCTTTCTTT; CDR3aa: CASSLWATEAFF
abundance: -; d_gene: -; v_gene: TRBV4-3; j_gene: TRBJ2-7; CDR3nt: TGCGCCAGCAGCCAAGCGGTTAGGGGTTACGAGCAGTACTTC; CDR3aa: CASSQAVRGYEQYF
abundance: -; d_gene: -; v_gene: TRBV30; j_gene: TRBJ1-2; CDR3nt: TGTGCCTGGAGTGGAGGTGGTCCGGGAAGAAACTATGGCTACACCTTC; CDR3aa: CAWSGGGPGRNYGYTF
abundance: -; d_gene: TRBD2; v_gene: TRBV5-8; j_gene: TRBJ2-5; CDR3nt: TGTGCCAGCAGCTTACCTCGGACTAGCCGGGAGACCCAGTACTTC; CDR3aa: CASSLPRTSRETQYF
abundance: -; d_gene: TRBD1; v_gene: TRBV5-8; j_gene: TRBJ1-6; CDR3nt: TGTGCCAGCAGCTTATTCGTACGGGACAGCCCAGCCTTT; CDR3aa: CASSLFVRDSPAF
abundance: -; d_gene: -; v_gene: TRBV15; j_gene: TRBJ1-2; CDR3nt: TGTGCCACCAGCGTGATAGCTAACTATGGCTACACCTTC; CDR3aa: CATSVIANYGYTF
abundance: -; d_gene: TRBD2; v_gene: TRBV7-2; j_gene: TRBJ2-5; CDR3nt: TGTGCCAGCAGACGTAGACAGACTAGCGGGAGGGGGTACCAAGAGACCCAGTACTTC; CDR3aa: CASRRRQTSGRGYQETQYF
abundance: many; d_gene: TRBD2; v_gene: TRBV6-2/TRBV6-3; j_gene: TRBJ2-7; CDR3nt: TGTGCCAGCAGTTACCCCACGGGGGAGGGATACGAGCAGTACTTC; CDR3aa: CASSYPTGEGYEQYF
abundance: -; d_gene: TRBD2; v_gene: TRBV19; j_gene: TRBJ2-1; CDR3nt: TGTGCCAGTAGTATGAGGGCGGGGGGGCGGTTCTTC; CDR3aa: CASSMRAGGRFF
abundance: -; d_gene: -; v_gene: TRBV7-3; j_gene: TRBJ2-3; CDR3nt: TGTGCCAGCAGCCGGGGGGCCGCCGGGTCAGATACGCAGTATTTT; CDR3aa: CASSRGAAGSDTQYF
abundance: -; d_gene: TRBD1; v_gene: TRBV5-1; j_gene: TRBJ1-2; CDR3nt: TGCGCCAGCAGCTTGGAGACAGGGCCTTACTATGGCTACACCTTC; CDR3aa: CASSLETGPYYGYTF